Here is one T cell receptor beta chain with its context. This record belongs to a study of blood T cell repertoires in COVID-19. Across the study: Researchers got acute and convalescent COVID-19 samples from the United States, Italy and Spain.

Study processing details: Amplification from reference gene primers served as the basis for estimated nucleated cell counts. Profiled with immunoSEQ multiplex PCR; TCRdb holds only in-frame clones, not every one. That table gives V, J and clone size, and the DNA gave D and trimming. The table includes roughly 250,000 clones, about 90% detected once. V trimming: 1 base; J trimming: 3 bases; junction bases outside the gene matches: 3. The CDR3 is 14 residues long. Germline assignment: CDR1 SGHNT and CDR2 YENEEA. Sequenced sample: PBMCs or T cells enriched from blood (not recorded which). The V call is TRBV11-3, the J call TRBJ2-7; TRBD2 matches at 7 bases. This clonotype was obtained from a woman aged 40 to 55 with acute COVID-19. The CDR3 DNA sequence: TGTGCCAGCAGCTTAGGGAGGGAGGGCTACGAGCAGTACTTC. Its translation is CASSLGREGYEQYF.